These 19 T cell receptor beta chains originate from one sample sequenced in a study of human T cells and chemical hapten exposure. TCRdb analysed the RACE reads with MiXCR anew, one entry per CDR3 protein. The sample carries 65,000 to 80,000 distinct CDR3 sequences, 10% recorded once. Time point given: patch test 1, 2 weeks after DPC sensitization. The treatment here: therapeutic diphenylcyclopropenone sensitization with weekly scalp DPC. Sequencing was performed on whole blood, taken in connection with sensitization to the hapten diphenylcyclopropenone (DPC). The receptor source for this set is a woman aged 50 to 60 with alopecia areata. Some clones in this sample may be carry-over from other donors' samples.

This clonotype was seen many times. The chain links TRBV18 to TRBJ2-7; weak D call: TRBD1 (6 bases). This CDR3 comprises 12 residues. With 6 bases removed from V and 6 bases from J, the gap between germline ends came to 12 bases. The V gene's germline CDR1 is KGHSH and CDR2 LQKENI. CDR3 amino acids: CASSPNRAEQYF. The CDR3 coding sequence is TGTGCCAGCTCCCCAAACAGGGCCGAGCAGTACTTC.

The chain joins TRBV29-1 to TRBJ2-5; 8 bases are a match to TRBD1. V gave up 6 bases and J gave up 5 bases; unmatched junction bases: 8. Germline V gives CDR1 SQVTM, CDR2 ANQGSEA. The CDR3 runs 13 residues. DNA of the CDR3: TGCAGCGTCGCGGACAGGGTCCGGGAGACCCAGTACTTC. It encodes CSVADRVRETQYF.

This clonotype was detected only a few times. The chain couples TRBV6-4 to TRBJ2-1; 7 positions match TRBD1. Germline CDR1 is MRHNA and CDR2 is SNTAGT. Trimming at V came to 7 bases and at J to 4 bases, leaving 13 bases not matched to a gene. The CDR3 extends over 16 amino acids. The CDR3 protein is CASTASGQFLYNEQFF. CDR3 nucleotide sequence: TGTGCCAGCACCGCGTCGGGACAGTTCCTTTACAATGAGCAGTTCTTC.

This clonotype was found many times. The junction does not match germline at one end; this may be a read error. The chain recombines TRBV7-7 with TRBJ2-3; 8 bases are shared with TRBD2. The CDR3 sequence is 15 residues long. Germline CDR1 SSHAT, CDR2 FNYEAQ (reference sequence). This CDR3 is CASSPGASGPDTQYF. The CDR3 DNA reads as TGTGCTAGCAGCCCGGGGGCTAGCGGGCCAGATACGCAGTATTTT. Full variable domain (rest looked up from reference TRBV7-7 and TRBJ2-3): GAGVSQSPRYKVTKRGQDVTLRCDPISSHATLYWYQQALGQGPEFLTYFNYEAQPDKSGLPSDRFSAERPEGSISTLTIQRTEQRDSAMYRCASSPGASGPDTQYFGPGTRLTVL.

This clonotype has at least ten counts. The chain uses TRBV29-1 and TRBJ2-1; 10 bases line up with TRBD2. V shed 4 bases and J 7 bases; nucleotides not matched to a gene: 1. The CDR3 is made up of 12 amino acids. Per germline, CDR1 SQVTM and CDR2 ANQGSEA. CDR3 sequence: CSVGTSGNEQFF. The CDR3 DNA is TGCAGCGTTGGGACTAGCGGTAATGAGCAGTTCTTC.

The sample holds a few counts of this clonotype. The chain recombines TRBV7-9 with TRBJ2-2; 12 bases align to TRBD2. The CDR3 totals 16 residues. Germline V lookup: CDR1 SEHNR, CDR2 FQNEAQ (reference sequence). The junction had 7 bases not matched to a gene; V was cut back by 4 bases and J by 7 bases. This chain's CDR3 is CASSYSTSGSSGELFF. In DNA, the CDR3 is TGTGCCAGCAGCTACTCGACTAGCGGGAGCAGCGGGGAGCTGTTTTTT.

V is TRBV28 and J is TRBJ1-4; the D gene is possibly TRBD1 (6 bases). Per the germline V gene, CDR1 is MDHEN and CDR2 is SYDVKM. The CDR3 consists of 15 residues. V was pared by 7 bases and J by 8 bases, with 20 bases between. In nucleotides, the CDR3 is TGTGCCAGCACCTCGATAGGGGCAGGGGTAGAAAAACTGTTTTTT. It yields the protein CASTSIGAGVEKLFF.

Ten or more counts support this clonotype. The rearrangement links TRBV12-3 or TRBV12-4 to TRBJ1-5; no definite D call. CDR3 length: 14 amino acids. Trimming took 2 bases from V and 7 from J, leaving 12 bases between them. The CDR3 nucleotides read TGTGCCAGCAGTTTATTGCAGGACGGGCAGCCCCAGCATTTT. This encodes CASSLLQDGQPQHF.

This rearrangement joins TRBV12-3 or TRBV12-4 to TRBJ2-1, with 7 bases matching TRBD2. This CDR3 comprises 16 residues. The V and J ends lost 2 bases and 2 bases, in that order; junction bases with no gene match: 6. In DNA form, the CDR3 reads TGTGCCAGCAGTTTATTTACTAGCGCCACCTACAATGAGCAGTTCTTC. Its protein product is CASSLFTSATYNEQFF.

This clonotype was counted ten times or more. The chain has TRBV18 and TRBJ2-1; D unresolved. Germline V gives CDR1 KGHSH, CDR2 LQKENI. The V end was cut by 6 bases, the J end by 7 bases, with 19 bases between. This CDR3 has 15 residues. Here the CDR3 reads CASSLDLSSVNEQFF. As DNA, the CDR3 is TGTGCCAGCTCTCTCGACTTGTCTTCGGTGAATGAGCAGTTCTTC. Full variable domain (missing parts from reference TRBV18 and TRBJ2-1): NAGVMQNPRHLVRRRGQEARLRCSPMKGHSHVYWYRQLPEEGLKFMVYLQKENIIDESGMPKERFSAEFPKEGPSILRIQQVVRGDSAAYFCASSLDLSSVNEQFFGPGTRLTVL.

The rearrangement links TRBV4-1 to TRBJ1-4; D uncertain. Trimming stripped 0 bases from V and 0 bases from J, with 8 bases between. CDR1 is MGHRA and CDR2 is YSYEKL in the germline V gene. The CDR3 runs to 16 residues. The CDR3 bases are TGCGCCAGCAGCCAAGATCTGGCCGCAACTAATGAAAAACTGTTTTTT. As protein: CASSQDLAATNEKLFF.

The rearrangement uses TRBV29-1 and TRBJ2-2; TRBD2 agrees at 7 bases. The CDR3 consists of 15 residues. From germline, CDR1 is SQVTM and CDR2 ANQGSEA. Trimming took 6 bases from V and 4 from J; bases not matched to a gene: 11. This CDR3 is CSVVGGRAATGELFF. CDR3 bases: TGCAGCGTCGTGGGTGGGAGGGCGGCCACCGGGGAGCTGTTTTTT.

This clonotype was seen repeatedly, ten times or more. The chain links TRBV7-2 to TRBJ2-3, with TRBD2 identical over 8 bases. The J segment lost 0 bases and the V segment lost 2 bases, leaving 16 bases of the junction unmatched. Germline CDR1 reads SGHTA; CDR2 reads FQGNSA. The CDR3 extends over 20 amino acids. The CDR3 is CASSLRGGLAGAPSTDTQYF. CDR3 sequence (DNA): TGTGCCAGCAGCTTAAGGGGGGGGCTAGCGGGCGCCCCGAGCACAGATACGCAGTATTTT.

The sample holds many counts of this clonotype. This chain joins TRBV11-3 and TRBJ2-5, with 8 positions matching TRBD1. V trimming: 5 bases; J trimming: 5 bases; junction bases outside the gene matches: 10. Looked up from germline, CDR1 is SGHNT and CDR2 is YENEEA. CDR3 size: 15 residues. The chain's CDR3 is CASSPRTGSRETQYF. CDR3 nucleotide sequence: TGTGCCAGCAGCCCCCGGACAGGGTCGCGGGAGACCCAGTACTTC.

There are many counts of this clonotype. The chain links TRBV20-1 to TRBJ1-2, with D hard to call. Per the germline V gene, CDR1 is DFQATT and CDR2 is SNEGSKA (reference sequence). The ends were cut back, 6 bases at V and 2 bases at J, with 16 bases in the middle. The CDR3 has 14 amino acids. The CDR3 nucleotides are TGCAGTGCCGACTTAAGAGCGCCGAACTATGGCTACACCTTC. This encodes CSADLRAPNYGYTF.

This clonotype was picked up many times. CDR3 residues: CAIKGPRTSSGNTIYF. The CDR3 DNA follows: TGTGCCATCAAGGGCCCCAGGACGAGCTCTGGAAACACCATATATTTT. This sequence joins TRBV10-3 and TRBJ1-3; no definite D call. The CDR3 totals 16 residues. V lost 7 bases, J lost 0 bases, and 16 bases lay in between. Looked up from germline, CDR1 is ENHRY and CDR2 is SYGVKD.

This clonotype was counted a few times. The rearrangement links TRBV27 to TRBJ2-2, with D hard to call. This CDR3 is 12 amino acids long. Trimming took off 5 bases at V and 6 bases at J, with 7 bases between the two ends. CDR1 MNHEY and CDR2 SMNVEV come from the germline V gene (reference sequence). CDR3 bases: TGTGCCAGCAGTACTTTTCCCGGGGAGCTGTTTTTT. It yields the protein CASSTFPGELFF.

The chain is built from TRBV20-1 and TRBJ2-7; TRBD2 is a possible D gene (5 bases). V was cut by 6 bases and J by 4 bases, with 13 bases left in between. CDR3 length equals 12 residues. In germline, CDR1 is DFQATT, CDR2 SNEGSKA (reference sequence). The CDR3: CSARGLGYEQYF. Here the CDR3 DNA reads TGCAGTGCACGAGGGCTGGGGTACGAGCAGTACTTC.

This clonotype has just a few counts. The chain's CDR3 is CATSGTSGRALYNEQFF. The CDR3 DNA reads as TGTGCCACCAGCGGGACTAGCGGGAGGGCCCTCTACAATGAGCAGTTCTTC. V and J are TRBV15 and TRBJ2-1, with TRBD2 matching over 16 bases. V gave up 5 bases and J gave up 3 bases; unmatched junction bases: 4. This CDR3 has 17 amino acids. Germline V gene sequence: CDR1 LNHNV, CDR2 YYDKDF (reference sequence).